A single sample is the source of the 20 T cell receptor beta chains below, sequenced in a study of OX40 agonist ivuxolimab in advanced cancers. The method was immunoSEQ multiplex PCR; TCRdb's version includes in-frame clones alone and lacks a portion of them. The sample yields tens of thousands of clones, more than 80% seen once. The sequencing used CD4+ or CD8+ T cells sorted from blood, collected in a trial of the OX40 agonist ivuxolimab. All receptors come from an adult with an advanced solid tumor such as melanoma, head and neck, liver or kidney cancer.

The CDR3 DNA reads TGTGCCACCAGCAGCCTTAGGACTAGCGGGAACACAGATACGCAGTATTTT. It codes for CATSSLRTSGNTDTQYF. The genes are TRBV15 and TRBJ2-3; 12 bases match TRBD2. V lost 3 bases to trimming and J lost 2 bases; unmatched junction nucleotides: 6. The CDR3 has 17 residues. The germline CDR1 and CDR2 sequences are LNHNV and YYDKDF (reference sequence).

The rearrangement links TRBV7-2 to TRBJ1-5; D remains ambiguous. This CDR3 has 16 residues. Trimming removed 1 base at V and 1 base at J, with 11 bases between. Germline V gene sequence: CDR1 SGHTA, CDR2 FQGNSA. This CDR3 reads CASSLVQTKSNQPQHF. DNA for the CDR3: TGTGCCAGCAGCTTAGTGCAAACCAAGAGCAATCAGCCCCAGCATTTT.

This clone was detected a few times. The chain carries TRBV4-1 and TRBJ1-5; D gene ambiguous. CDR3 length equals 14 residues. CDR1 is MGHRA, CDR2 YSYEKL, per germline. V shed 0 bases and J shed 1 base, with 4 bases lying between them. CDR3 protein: CASSQDDSNQPQHF. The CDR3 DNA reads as TGCGCCAGCAGCCAAGATGACAGCAATCAGCCCCAGCATTTT.

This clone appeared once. The CDR3 DNA reads TGTGCCAGCAGACTTCACGGCTTAGAGCAGTTCTTC. Its translation: CASRLHGLEQFF. The chain has TRBV27 and TRBJ2-1; unclear D gene. Germline-derived CDR1 and CDR2 are MNHEY and SMNVEV (reference sequence). CDR3 length: 12 residues. V lost 6 bases, J lost 10 bases, and 13 bases lay in between.

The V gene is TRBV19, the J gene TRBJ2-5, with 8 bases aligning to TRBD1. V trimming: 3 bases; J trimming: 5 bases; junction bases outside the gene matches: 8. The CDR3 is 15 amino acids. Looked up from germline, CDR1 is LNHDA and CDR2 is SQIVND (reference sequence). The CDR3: CASSIPTGGGETQYF. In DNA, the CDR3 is TGTGCCAGTAGTATTCCAACAGGGGGTGGGGAGACCCAGTACTTC.

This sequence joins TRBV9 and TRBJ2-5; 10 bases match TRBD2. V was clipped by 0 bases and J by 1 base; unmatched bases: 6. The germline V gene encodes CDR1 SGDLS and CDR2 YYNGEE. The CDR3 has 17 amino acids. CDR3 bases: TGTGCCAGCAGCGTAGGCCTAGCGGGAGACTCCCAAGAGACCCAGTACTTC. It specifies CASSVGLAGDSQETQYF.

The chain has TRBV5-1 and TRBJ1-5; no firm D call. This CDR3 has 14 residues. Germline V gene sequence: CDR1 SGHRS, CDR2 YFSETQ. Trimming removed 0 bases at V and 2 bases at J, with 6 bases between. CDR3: CASSLAGGNQPQHF. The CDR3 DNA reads TGCGCCAGCAGCTTGGCCGGTGGCAATCAGCCCCAGCATTTT.

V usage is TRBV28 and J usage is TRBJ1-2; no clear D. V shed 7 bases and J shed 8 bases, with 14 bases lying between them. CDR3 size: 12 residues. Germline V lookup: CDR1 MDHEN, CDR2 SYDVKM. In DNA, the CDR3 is TGTGCCAGCACAGTAGGAGGGAAGGGCTACACCTTC. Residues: CASTVGGKGYTF.

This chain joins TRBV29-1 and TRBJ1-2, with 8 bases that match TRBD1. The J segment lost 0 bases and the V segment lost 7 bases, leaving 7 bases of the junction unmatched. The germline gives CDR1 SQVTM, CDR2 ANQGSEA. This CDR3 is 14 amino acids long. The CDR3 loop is CSAGQGYANYGYTF. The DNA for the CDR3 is TGCAGCGCTGGACAGGGCTATGCTAACTATGGCTACACCTTC.

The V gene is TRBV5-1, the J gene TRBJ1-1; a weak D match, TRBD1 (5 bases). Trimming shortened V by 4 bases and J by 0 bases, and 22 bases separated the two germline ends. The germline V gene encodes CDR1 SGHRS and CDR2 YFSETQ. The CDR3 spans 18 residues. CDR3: CASSPWKRGRSMNTEAFF. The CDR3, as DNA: TGCGCCAGCAGCCCCTGGAAGAGGGGCAGATCCATGAACACTGAAGCTTTCTTT. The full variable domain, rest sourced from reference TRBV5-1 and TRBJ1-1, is KAGVTQTPRYLIKTRGQQVTLSCSPISGHRSVSWYQQTPGQGLQFLFEYFSETQRNKGNFPGRFSGRQFSNSRSEMNVSTLELGDSALYLCASSPWKRGRSMNTEAFFGQGTRLTVV.

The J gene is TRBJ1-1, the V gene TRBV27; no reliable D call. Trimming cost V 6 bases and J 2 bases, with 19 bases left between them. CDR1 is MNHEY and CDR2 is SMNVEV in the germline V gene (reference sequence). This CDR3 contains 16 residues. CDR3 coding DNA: TGTGCCAGCAGCCCCTTGGAGCGACACCAAAACACTGAAGCTTTCTTT. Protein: CASSPLERHQNTEAFF.

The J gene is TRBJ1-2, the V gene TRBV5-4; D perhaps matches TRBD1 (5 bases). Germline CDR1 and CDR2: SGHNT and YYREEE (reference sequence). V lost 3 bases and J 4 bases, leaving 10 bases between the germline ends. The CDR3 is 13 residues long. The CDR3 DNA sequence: TGTGCCAGCAGCTCACCGGGGGGCTATGGCTACACCTTC. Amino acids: CASSSPGGYGYTF.

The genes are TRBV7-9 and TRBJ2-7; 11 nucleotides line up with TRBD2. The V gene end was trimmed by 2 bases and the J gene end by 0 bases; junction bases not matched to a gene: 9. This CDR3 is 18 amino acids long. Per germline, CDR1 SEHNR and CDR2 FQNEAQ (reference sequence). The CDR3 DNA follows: TGTGCCAGCAGCTTAAAGGCTAGCGGGAGGACGAGCTCCTACGAGCAGTACTTC. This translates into CASSLKASGRTSSYEQYF.

The CDR3 DNA sequence: TGCAGCGTTGTCCCCTCTAGCGGGCAAGAGACCCAGTACTTC. This gives the protein CSVVPSSGQETQYF. The rearrangement uses TRBV29-1 and TRBJ2-5; 8 positions match TRBD2. V was pared by 4 bases and J by 2 bases, with 6 bases of the junction left unmatched. CDR3 length: 14 residues. Germline V gene sequence: CDR1 SQVTM, CDR2 ANQGSEA.

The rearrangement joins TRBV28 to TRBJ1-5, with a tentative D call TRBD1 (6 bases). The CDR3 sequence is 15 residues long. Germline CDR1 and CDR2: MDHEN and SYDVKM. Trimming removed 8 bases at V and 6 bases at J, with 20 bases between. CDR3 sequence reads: CASRIQGEYGQPQHF. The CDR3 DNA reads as TGTGCCAGCCGTATACAGGGAGAGTATGGTCAGCCCCAGCATTTT.

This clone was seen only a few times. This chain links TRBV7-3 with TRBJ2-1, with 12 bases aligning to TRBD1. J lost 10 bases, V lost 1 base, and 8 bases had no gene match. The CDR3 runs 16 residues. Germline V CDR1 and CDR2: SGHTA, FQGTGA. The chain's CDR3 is CASSLSPGQGAREQFF. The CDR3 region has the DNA TGTGCCAGCAGCTTAAGCCCGGGACAGGGGGCAAGGGAGCAGTTCTTC.

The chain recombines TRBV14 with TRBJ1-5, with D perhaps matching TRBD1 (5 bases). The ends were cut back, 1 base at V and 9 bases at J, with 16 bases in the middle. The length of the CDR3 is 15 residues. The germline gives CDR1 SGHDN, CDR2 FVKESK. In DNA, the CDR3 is TGTGCCAGCAGCCAAGGTAAGGGACCACCCGGGCCCCAGCATTTT. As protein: CASSQGKGPPGPQHF.

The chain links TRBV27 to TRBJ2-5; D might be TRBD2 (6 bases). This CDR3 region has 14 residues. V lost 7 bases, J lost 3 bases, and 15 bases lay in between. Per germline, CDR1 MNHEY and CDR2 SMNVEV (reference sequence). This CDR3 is CASNKWGGEETQYF. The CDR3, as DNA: TGTGCCAGCAACAAATGGGGCGGGGAAGAGACCCAGTACTTC.

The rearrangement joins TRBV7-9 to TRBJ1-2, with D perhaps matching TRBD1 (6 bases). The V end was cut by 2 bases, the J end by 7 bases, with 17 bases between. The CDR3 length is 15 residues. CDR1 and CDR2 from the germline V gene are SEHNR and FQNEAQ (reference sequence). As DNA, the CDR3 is TGTGCCAGCAGCTTACGGGACATGGTCTATGGTGGCTACACCTTC. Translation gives CASSLRDMVYGGYTF. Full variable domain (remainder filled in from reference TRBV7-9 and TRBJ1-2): DTGVSQNPRHKITKRGQNVTFRCDPISEHNRLYWYRQTLGQGPEFLTYFQNEAQLEKSRLLSDRFSAERPKGSFSTLEIQRTEQGDSAMYLCASSLRDMVYGGYTFGSGTRLTVV.

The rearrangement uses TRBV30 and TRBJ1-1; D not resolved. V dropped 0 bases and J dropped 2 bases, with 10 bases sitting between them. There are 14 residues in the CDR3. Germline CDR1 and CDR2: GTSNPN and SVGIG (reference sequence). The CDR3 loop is CAWSVHSLNTEAFF. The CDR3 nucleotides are TGTGCCTGGAGTGTACACAGTTTAAACACTGAAGCTTTCTTT.